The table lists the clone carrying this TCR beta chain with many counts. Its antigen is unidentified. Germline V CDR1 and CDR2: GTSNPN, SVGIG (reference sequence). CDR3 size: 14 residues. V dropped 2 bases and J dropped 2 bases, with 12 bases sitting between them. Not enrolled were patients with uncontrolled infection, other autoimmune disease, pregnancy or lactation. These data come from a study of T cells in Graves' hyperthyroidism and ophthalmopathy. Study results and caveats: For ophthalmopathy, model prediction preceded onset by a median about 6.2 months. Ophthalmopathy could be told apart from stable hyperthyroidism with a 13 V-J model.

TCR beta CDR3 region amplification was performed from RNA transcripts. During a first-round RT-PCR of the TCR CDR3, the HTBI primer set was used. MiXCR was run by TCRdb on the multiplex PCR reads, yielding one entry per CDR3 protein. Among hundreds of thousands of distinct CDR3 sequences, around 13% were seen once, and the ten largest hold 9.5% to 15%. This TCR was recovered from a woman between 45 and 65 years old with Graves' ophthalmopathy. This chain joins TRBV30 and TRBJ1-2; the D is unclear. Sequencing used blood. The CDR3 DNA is TGTGCCTGGAGTCCCGCAGGCCTAAACTATGGCTACACCTTC. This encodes CAWSPAGLNYGYTF.